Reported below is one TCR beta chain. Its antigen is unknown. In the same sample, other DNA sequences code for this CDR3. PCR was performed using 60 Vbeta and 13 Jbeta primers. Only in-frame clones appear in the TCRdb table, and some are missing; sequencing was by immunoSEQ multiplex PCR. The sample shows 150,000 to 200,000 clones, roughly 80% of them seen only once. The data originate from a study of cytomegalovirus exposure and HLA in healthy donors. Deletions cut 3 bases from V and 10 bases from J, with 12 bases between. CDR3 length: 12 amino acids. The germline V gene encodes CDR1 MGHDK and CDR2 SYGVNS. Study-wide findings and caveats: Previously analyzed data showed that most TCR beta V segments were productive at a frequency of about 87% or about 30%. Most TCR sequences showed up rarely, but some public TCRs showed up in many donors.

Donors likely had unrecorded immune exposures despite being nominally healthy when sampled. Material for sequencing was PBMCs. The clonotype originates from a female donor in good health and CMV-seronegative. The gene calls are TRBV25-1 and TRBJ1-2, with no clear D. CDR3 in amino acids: CASSEIGLSYTF. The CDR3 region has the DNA TGTGCCAGCAGTGAGATCGGACTTTCCTACACCTTC.